This T cell receptor (beta chain) was documented in a study of neurological immune-mediated disorders. MiXCR, applied by TCRdb to the 5' RACE reads, yields one record per CDR3 protein. The repertoire consists of some 66,000 distinct CDR3 sequences, with under 3.5% occurring once and the leading ten covering around 3.6%. CDR3 size: 17 residues. Germline trimming cut 1 base from V and 3 bases from J; bases unmatched to any gene: 9. Germline lookup yields CDR1 LGHDT and CDR2 YNNKEL (reference sequence). The specimen sequenced was PBMCs. The chain recombines TRBV3-1 with TRBJ2-3; the match to TRBD2 covers 8 bases. This sequence was found in a man aged 35-49 years with multiple sclerosis. CDR3 in amino acids: CASSQGGSGERTDTQYF. The CDR3 DNA reads TGTGCCAGCAGCCAAGGCGGTAGCGGGGAGAGGACAGATACGCAGTATTTT.